A selection of T cell receptor beta chains follows, all from one sample in a study of cytomegalovirus exposure and HLA in healthy donors. This table comes from immunoSEQ multiplex PCR, and its TCRdb copy is limited to in-frame clones, with some not included. The sample table sets out some 110,000 clones. Sample: PBMCs. Source of these receptors: a man between 40 and 49 years old in good health and CMV-seropositive. The CDR3 runs from the conserved cysteine through the conserved F or W. A D gene is named only where the DNA matches it firmly.

j_gene,v_gene,d_gene,CDR3aa,CDR3nt
TRBJ2-3,TRBV5-1,TRBD1,CASSLGGSLDTQYF,TGCGCCAGCAGCTTAGGGGGCTCGTTAGATACGCAGTATTTT
TRBJ2-7,TRBV28,TRBD1,CASIPGTGGAYEQYF,TGTGCCAGCATCCCCGGGACAGGGGGCGCGTACGAGCAGTACTTC
TRBJ1-2,TRBV18,.,CASSLDLGQNPYGYTF,TGTGCCAGCTCACTCGACCTCGGACAGAATCCCTATGGCTACACCTTC
TRBJ2-3,TRBV7-3,TRBD1,CASGEDRAADTQYF,TGTGCCAGCGGCGAGGACAGGGCGGCAGATACGCAGTATTTT
TRBJ2-7,TRBV10-1,.,CATSRDSSSYEQYF,TGCGCCACCAGCCGGGACTCCAGCTCCTACGAGCAGTACTTC
TRBJ2-4,TRBV18,TRBD1,CASSPLGTGVENIQYF,TGTGCCAGCTCACCGTTGGGAACAGGGGTGGAAAACATTCAGTACTTC
TRBJ2-5,TRBV5-8,TRBD2,CASSPGTSGIHATQYF,TGTGCCAGCAGCCCCGGGACTAGCGGGATACATGCGACCCAGTACTTC
TRBJ2-1,TRBV5-1,.,CASSPGASVRYNEQFF,TGCGCCAGCAGCCCTGGAGCTAGCGTGAGATACAATGAGCAGTTCTTC
TRBJ2-7,TRBV25-1,.,CASSEFRNLAYEQYF,TGTGCCAGCAGTGAATTTAGGAATCTAGCCTACGAGCAGTACTTC
TRBJ2-1,TRBV19,.,CASGISVDYNEQFF,TGTGCCAGTGGGATTAGCGTCGACTACAATGAGCAGTTCTTC
TRBJ2-7,TRBV29-1,TRBD2,CSVAWREGVQYF,TGCAGCGTTGCCTGGCGGGAGGGTGTGCAGTACTTC
TRBJ2-1,TRBV6-6,TRBD1,CASSPGTGAEQFF,TGTGCCAGCAGTCCTGGGACAGGGGCTGAGCAGTTCTTC
TRBJ2-7,TRBV28,.,CASRALGANEQYF,TGTGCCAGCAGGGCATTGGGGGCGAACGAGCAGTACTTC
TRBJ2-3,TRBV7-9,.,CATYHGADASTDTQYF,TGTGCCACCTACCATGGGGCGGATGCTAGCACAGATACGCAGTATTTT
TRBJ1-2,TRBV10-3,TRBD1,CAINGNPGQGNYGYTF,TGTGCCATCAATGGGAACCCGGGACAGGGAAACTATGGCTACACCTTC
TRBJ2-2,TRBV9,TRBD1,CASSRQGRTGELFF,TGTGCCAGCAGCCGACAGGGGAGGACCGGGGAGCTGTTTTTT
TRBJ1-3,TRBV28,.,CASSLGPTSGNTIYF,TGTGCCAGCAGTCTCGGCCCGACTAGTGGAAACACCATATATTTT
TRBJ2-7,TRBV18,TRBD1,CASSRDRVYEQYF,TGTGCCAGCTCACGAGACAGGGTCTACGAGCAGTACTTC
TRBJ2-7,TRBV28,TRBD2,CASSFRTSGRMNEQYF,TGTGCCAGCAGTTTCCGGACTAGCGGGAGGATGAACGAGCAGTACTTC
TRBJ2-3,TRBV7-9,.,CASSPRLAPGTDTQYF,TGTGCCAGCAGCCCGCGTCTAGCTCCCGGCACAGATACGCAGTATTTT
TRBJ1-2,TRBV27,TRBD1,CASSLGQGLGGYTF,TGTGCCAGCAGTCTCGGACAGGGGTTGGGTGGCTACACCTTC
TRBJ2-7,TRBV4-3,.,CASSQDWVSGYEQYF,TGCGCCAGCAGCCAAGATTGGGTTAGCGGTTACGAGCAGTACTTC
TRBJ2-7,TRBV27,TRBD2,CASSLSGLAGYEQYF,TGTGCCAGCAGTTTATCTGGGCTAGCGGGGTACGAGCAGTACTTC
TRBJ2-1,TRBV5-5,.,CASLRGTLYNEQFF,TGTGCCAGCTTAAGGGGTACCCTCTACAATGAGCAGTTCTTC
TRBJ1-1,TRBV19,.,CASSRHLNTEAFF,TGTGCCAGTAGTCGACATCTAAACACTGAAGCTTTCTTT
TRBJ1-1,TRBV30,.,CAWTRQGGTEAFF,TGTGCCTGGACGAGGCAGGGCGGCACTGAAGCTTTCTTT
TRBJ1-5,TRBV5-6,.,CASSQTFNSNQPQHF,TGTGCCAGCAGCCAAACTTTTAATAGCAATCAGCCCCAGCATTTT
TRBJ1-2,TRBV28,.,CAHSRGSGYGYTF,TGTGCCCACTCTAGGGGCTCCGGCTATGGCTACACCTTC
TRBJ2-2,TRBV9,.,CASSVGAGAGTGELFF,TGTGCCAGCAGCGTAGGGGCGGGGGCCGGCACCGGGGAGCTGTTTTTT
TRBJ2-7,TRBV19,TRBD1,CASSTDRNSYEQYF,TGTGCCAGTAGTACGGACAGGAACTCCTACGAGCAGTACTTC
TRBJ1-3,TRBV7-8,.,CASSHRPEQGTGNTIYF,TGTGCCAGCAGCCACCGGCCTGAGCAGGGGACTGGAAACACCATATATTTT
TRBJ2-7,TRBV28,.,CASRPPDPSRIYEQYF,TGTGCCAGCAGACCTCCCGATCCGAGCCGAATTTACGAGCAGTACTTC
TRBJ2-1,TRBV29-1,.,CSVDESGGLSYNEQFF,TGCAGCGTTGATGAGAGCGGTGGCCTCTCCTACAATGAGCAGTTCTTC